This T cell receptor (beta chain) was sequenced for a study of T cell clones after liver transplantation. About the study: In this trial, immunosuppression withdrawal was attempted within 2 years of liver transplant.

Sequenced by immunoSEQ multiplex PCR; TCRdb stores in-frame clones only, minus some. Among under 85,000 clones listed, 80% were seen once. CDR3 length equals 15 residues. CDR1 is MGHRA, CDR2 YSYEKL, per germline. Trimming took 3 bases from V and 5 from J; bases not matched to a gene: 8. The material sequenced was CD4+ T cells from blood, taken 12 months after liver transplant. The sequence was obtained from a human patient who received a liver transplant. The T cells may come from the graft donor. The chain links TRBV4-1 to TRBJ2-3; 7 bases are a match to TRBD2. The CDR3: CASSQTSSGGDTQYF. In DNA form, the CDR3 reads TGCGCCAGCAGCCAGACGTCTAGCGGTGGAGATACGCAGTATTTT.